Each of the 23 T cell receptor beta chains below was sequenced from the same sample in a study of control samples from healthy donors and cancer patients. The data were produced by immunoSEQ multiplex PCR, yet TCRdb's version contains in-frame clones alone and is incomplete. Of tens of thousands of clones in the sample, around nine tenths were seen once. Specimen: PBMCs. The receptors were gathered from a man between 60 and 70 years old with colorectal cancer.

The chain uses TRBV9 and TRBJ1-6; 10 nucleotides line up with TRBD1. The CDR3 spans 15 residues. The V segment lost 4 bases and the J segment 10 bases; nucleotides outside the gene matches: 8. Per the germline V gene, CDR1 is SGDLS and CDR2 is YYNGEE. The CDR3 bases are TGTGCCAGCAGCTTGCGGGACAGGGGTCTATCACCCCTCCACTTT. It specifies CASSLRDRGLSPLHF.

V gene TRBV2 combines with J gene TRBJ1-2; a possible D gene is TRBD1 (6 bases). Trimming shortened V by 6 bases and J by 5 bases, and 10 bases separated the two germline ends. This CDR3 has 12 residues. From germline, CDR1 is SNHLY and CDR2 FYNNEI. CDR3 sequence reads: CASRQGWYGYTF. As DNA, the CDR3 is TGTGCCAGCAGACAGGGTTGGTATGGCTACACCTTC.

The chain joins TRBV25-1 to TRBJ2-5, with TRBD1 identical over 8 bases. The germline V gene has CDR1 MGHDK and CDR2 SYGVNS. V lost 3 bases and J lost 1; bases outside the gene matches: 4. The CDR3 contains 15 residues. This chain's CDR3 is CASSDGQGLQETQYF. CDR3 coding DNA: TGTGCCAGCAGTGATGGACAGGGTCTCCAAGAGACCCAGTACTTC.

The chain combines TRBV11-2 with TRBJ2-7; 10 bases are shared with TRBD2. Germline V gene sequence: CDR1 SGHAT, CDR2 FQNNGV. The junction had 6 bases not matched to a gene; V was cut back by 5 bases and J by 2 bases. The CDR3 consists of 15 residues. CDR3 region: CASSLSGGLAYEQYF. DNA of the CDR3: TGTGCCAGCAGCCTTAGCGGGGGGCTAGCCTACGAGCAGTACTTC. Variable domain in full (rest from reference TRBV11-2 and TRBJ2-7): EAGVAQSPRYKIIEKRQSVAFWCNPISGHATLYWYQQILGQGPKLLIQFQNNGVVDDSQLPKDRFSAERLKGVDSTLKIQPAKLEDSAVYLCASSLSGGLAYEQYFGPGTRLTVT.

V gene TRBV11-3 combines with J gene TRBJ2-7, with D possibly matching TRBD1 (6 bases). The CDR3 is made up of 13 amino acids. The V end was cut by 3 bases, the J end by 3 bases, with 9 bases between. The germline V gene has CDR1 SGHNT and CDR2 YENEEA. CDR3 in amino acids: CASSFGQLYEQYF. CDR3 DNA: TGTGCCAGCAGCTTCGGACAGCTCTACGAGCAGTACTTC.

This clone was counted a few times. The chain is built from TRBV9 and TRBJ1-1; D unresolved. CDR1 is SGDLS, CDR2 YYNGEE, per germline. V was pared by 0 bases and J by 4 bases, with 13 bases between. This CDR3 is built from 15 residues. DNA for the CDR3: TGTGCCAGCAGCGTAGCATCAGGTTTGAGCACTGAAGCTTTCTTT. It encodes CASSVASGLSTEAFF.

The chain uses TRBV18 and TRBJ1-1; D call uncertain. Germline CDR1 and CDR2: KGHSH and LQKENI. The CDR3 covers 17 residues. The V gene lost 6 bases and the J gene lost 1 base, with 21 bases spanning the gap. The CDR3 reads CASSLLEGGGTNTEAFF. The CDR3 coding sequence is TGTGCCAGCTCCCTACTGGAGGGAGGCGGAACGAACACTGAAGCTTTCTTT.

CDR3 in amino acids: CATAPRDLGFWGTQYF. Here the CDR3 DNA reads TGTGCCACCGCACCCCGGGACCTAGGTTTCTGGGGTACGCAGTATTTT. This sequence joins TRBV24-1 and TRBJ2-3, with D possibly being TRBD1 or TRBD2 (5 bases each). This CDR3 has 16 residues. Trimming shortened V by 9 bases and J by 8 bases, and 26 bases separated the two germline ends. The germline CDR1 and CDR2 sequences are KGHDR and SFDVKD.

The chain combines TRBV18 with TRBJ2-7; D possibly corresponds to TRBD1 (6 bases). From germline, CDR1 is KGHSH and CDR2 LQKENI. V lost 1 base and J 4 bases, leaving 8 bases between the germline ends. CDR3 size: 13 residues. CDR3 loop: CASSPRTDYEQYF. For the CDR3, the DNA is TGTGCCAGCTCACCACGGACAGATTACGAGCAGTACTTC.

Remarks on this clone: Distinct nucleotide sequences in the sample also encode this CDR3. The rearrangement uses TRBV9 and TRBJ1-6, with D possibly TRBD1 on 6 matching bases. Deletions cut 2 bases from V and 7 bases from J, with 7 bases between. Germline assignment: CDR1 SGDLS and CDR2 YYNGEE. This CDR3 region has 13 residues. For the CDR3, the DNA is TGTGCCAGCAGCGTGGGGGGCAATTCACCCCTCCACTTT. Translated, it gives CASSVGGNSPLHF.

The CDR3: CASTNQGSGQPQHF. CDR3 coding DNA: TGTGCCAGTACAAATCAGGGATCAGGTCAGCCCCAGCATTTT. The V call is TRBV19, the J call TRBJ1-5; D is perhaps TRBD1 (5 bases). V lost 7 bases, J lost 6 bases, and 16 bases lay in between. The CDR3 consists of 14 residues. CDR1 and CDR2 from the germline V gene are LNHDA and SQIVND (reference sequence).

The chain recombines TRBV7-2 with TRBJ2-4; possibly TRBD1 for D (6 bases). This CDR3 has 14 amino acids. The V gene's germline CDR1 is SGHTA and CDR2 FQGNSA. V was shortened by 2 bases and J by 7 bases, with 12 bases between the two germline ends. DNA of the CDR3: TGTGCCAGCAGCTTAACAGGGTTGGGGAACATTCAGTACTTC. It is translated as CASSLTGLGNIQYF.

V is TRBV7-2 and J is TRBJ2-3; D uncertain. Germline CDR1 is SGHTA and CDR2 is FQGNSA. CDR3 length: 12 residues. V was shortened by 5 bases and J by 4 bases, with 7 bases between the two germline ends. CDR3 nucleotides: TGTGCCAGCAGCCATGGTGCAGATACGCAGTATTTT. It codes for CASSHGADTQYF.

This clone was observed once. The CDR3 sequence: CASSFYYEQYF. In DNA, the CDR3 is TGTGCCAGCAGTTTTTACTACGAGCAGTACTTC. This rearrangement joins TRBV28 to TRBJ2-7; no clear D gene. In germline, CDR1 is MDHEN, CDR2 SYDVKM. This CDR3 is 11 amino acids long. The ends were cut back, 3 bases at V and 3 bases at J, with 3 bases in the middle. Combining the CDR3 with reference TRBV28 and TRBJ2-7 gives the whole variable domain DVKVTQSSRYLVKRTGEKVFLECVQDMDHENMFWYRQDPGLGLRLIYFSYDVKMKEKGDIPEGYSVSREKKERFSLILESASTNQTSMYLCASSFYYEQYFGPGTRLTVT.

The chain employs TRBV6-2 or TRBV6-3 and TRBJ2-7; D is possibly TRBD1 (5 bases). This CDR3 has 14 residues. Germline loops: CDR1 MNHEY, CDR2 SVGEGT. The V end lost 6 bases, the J end lost 0 bases, and 12 bases lay between the germline ends. CDR3: CASSLAGNSYEQYF. In DNA form, the CDR3 reads TGTGCCAGCAGCCTCGCAGGGAACTCCTACGAGCAGTACTTC.

The chain uses TRBV2 and TRBJ2-3; D remains unclear. Between the trimmed V and J ends, which lost 2 bases and 2 bases, there was a span of 5 bases. Germline V gene sequence: CDR1 SNHLY, CDR2 FYNNEI. The CDR3 totals 13 residues. CDR3 in amino acids: CASSEPDTDTQYF. Here the CDR3 DNA reads TGTGCCAGCAGTGAACCGGACACAGATACGCAGTATTTT.

This clone was counted once. The chain recombines TRBV29-1 with TRBJ2-7; D is perhaps TRBD2 (5 bases). The CDR3 contains 12 residues. V dropped 7 bases and J dropped 6 bases, with 16 bases sitting between them. The V gene's germline CDR1 is SQVTM and CDR2 ANQGSEA. The CDR3 sequence is CSAVGDTGEQYF. Written as DNA, the CDR3 is TGCAGCGCAGTCGGGGATACGGGCGAGCAGTACTTC.

The chain is built from TRBV7-9 and TRBJ2-3, with 7 bases identical to TRBD2. CDR1 and CDR2 (germline): SEHNR, FQNEAQ (reference sequence). The CDR3 runs 17 residues. V dropped 6 bases and J dropped 0; count of bases not matched to a gene: 12. The CDR3 protein is CASRVIPGAGSTDTQYF. CDR3 DNA: TGTGCCAGCAGAGTTATACCCGGAGCGGGAAGCACAGATACGCAGTATTTT.

The CDR3 DNA sequence: TGTGCTAGTGGTTCCCGCAGCGATGAGCAGTTCTTC. Protein: CASGSRSDEQFF. The chain combines TRBV12-5 with TRBJ2-1, with D uncertain. V was shortened by 4 bases and J by 8 bases, with 9 bases between the two germline ends. CDR1 is LGHNT, CDR2 FRNRAP, per germline. The CDR3 runs 12 residues.

The chain combines TRBV24-1 with TRBJ2-3; 8 bases fit TRBD2. J gave up 2 bases and V 9 bases, and 6 bases lay outside the gene matches. The germline gives CDR1 KGHDR, CDR2 SFDVKD. This CDR3 comprises 14 residues. CDR3 sequence: CATSRGGNTDTQYF. CDR3 coding DNA: TGTGCCACCTCTCGGGGGGGAAACACAGATACGCAGTATTTT.

The chain has TRBV5-4 and TRBJ2-6; 7 positions agree with TRBD1. CDR3 length: 16 amino acids. CDR1 and CDR2 (germline): SGHNT, YYREEE (reference sequence). V lost 1 base and J lost 2; bases outside the gene matches: 3. The CDR3 nucleotides read TGTGCCAGCAGCTTGCAAGGGGGCCCTGGGGCCAACGTCCTGACTTTC. This encodes CASSLQGGPGANVLTF.

A few counts support this clone. The chain has TRBV5-3 and TRBJ2-1; D possibly corresponds to TRBD2 (5 bases). TRBV5-3 is an open reading frame, and its role is uncertain. The CDR3 extends over 16 amino acids. The V and J ends lost 7 bases and 8 bases respectively, with 25 bases between them. The CDR3: CARLTTYTPRADEQFF. The CDR3 DNA reads TGTGCCAGACTCACTACCTACACCCCTAGAGCGGATGAGCAGTTCTTC.

The V and J genes are TRBV19 and TRBJ2-2, with D possibly being TRBD1 (5 bases). The CDR3 sequence is 16 residues long. Trimming took off 3 bases at V and 3 bases at J, with 14 bases between the two ends. Germline-derived CDR1 and CDR2 are LNHDA and SQIVND (reference sequence). Here the CDR3 DNA reads TGTGCCAGTAGTATCAGGGCCCAGATGTACACCGGGGAGCTGTTTTTT. It encodes CASSIRAQMYTGELFF.